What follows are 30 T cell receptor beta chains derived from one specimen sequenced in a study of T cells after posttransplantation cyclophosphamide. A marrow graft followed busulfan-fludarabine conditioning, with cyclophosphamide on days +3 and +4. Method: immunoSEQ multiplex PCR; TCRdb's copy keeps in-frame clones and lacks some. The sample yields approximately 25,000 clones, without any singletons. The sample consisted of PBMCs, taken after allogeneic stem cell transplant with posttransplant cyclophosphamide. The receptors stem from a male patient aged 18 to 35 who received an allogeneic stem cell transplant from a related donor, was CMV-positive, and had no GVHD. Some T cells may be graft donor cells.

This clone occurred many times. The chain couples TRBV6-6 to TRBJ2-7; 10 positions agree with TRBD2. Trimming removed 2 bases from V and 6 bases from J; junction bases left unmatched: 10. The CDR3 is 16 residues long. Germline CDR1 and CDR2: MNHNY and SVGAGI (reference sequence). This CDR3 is CASSYAPGASGGEQYF. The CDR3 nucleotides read TGTGCCAGCAGTTACGCGCCAGGTGCTAGCGGGGGCGAGCAGTACTTC.

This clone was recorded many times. CDR3 in amino acids: CASSGPGVYNEQFF. CDR3 nucleotides: TGTGCCAGCAGCGGCCCGGGGGTTTACAATGAGCAGTTCTTC. The chain employs TRBV27 and TRBJ2-1; D might be TRBD2 (6 bases). Trimming cost V 6 bases and J 4 bases, with 13 bases left between them. This CDR3 has 14 amino acids. CDR1 and CDR2 (germline): MNHEY, SMNVEV (reference sequence).

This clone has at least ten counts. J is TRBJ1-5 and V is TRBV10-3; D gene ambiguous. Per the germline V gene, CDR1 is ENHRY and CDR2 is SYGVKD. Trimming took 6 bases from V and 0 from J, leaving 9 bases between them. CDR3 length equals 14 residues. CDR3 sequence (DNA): TGTGCCATCAGGCACAGTGATAGCAATCAGCCCCAGCATTTT. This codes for CAIRHSDSNQPQHF.

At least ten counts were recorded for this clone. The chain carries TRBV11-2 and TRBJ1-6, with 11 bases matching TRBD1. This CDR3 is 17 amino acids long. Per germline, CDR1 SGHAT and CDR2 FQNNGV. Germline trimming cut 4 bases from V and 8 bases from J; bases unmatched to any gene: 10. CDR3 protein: CASSSYADRGLDSPLHF. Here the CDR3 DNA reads TGTGCCAGCAGCTCTTACGCGGACAGGGGGCTCGATTCACCCCTCCACTTT.

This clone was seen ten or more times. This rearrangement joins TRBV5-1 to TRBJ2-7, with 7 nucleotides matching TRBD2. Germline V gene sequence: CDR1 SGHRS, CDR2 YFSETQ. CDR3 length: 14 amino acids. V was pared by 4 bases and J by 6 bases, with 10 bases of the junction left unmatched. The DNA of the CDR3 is TGCGCCAGCAGCCTAGCGGAGCCCGGTCGCGAGCAGTACTTC. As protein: CASSLAEPGREQYF.

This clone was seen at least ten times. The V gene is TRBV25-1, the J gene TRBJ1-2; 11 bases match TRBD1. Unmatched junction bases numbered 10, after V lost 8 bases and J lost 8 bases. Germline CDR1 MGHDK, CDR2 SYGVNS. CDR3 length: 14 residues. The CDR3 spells CASAPGQGVDGYTF. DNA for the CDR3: TGTGCCAGCGCCCCGGGACAGGGGGTAGACGGCTACACCTTC.

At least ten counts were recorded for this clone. CDR3 in amino acids: CASSPQGGYYTQYF. For the CDR3, the DNA is TGTGCCAGTAGTCCCCAAGGGGGTTATTATACGCAGTATTTT. The chain has TRBV19 and TRBJ2-3; maybe TRBD1 (6 bases). Trimming removed 5 bases from V and 7 bases from J, with 16 bases in between. Germline V gives CDR1 LNHDA, CDR2 SQIVND (reference sequence). The CDR3 has 14 amino acids.

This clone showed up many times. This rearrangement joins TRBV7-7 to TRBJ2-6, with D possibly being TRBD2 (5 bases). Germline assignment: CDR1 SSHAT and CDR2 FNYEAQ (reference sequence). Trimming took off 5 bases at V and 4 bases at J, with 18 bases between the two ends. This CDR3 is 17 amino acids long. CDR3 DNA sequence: TGTGCCAGCAGCCCGTCGGTGTCGACGGGGGGGGCCAACGTCCTGACTTTC. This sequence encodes CASSPSVSTGGANVLTF.

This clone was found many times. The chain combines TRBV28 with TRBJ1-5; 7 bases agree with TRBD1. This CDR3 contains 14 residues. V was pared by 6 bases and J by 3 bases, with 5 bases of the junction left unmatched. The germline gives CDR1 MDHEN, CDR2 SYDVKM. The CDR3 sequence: CASSQDRYNQPQHF. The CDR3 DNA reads TGTGCCAGCAGCCAGGACAGGTACAATCAGCCCCAGCATTTT.

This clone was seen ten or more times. The CDR3 DNA sequence: TGTGCCAGCAGTGGGACTAGCGGAAGGAGGTGGGAGCAGTTCTTC. This encodes CASSGTSGRRWEQFF. V gene TRBV6-1 combines with J gene TRBJ2-1; 10 bases match TRBD2. The V segment lost 4 bases and the J segment 10 bases; nucleotides outside the gene matches: 10. From germline, CDR1 is MNHNS and CDR2 SASEGT. This CDR3 spans 15 amino acids.

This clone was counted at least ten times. The CDR3 here is CASSIGGTGYTDTQYF. CDR3 nucleotides: TGTGCCAGTAGTATAGGGGGGACAGGATACACAGATACGCAGTATTTT. This sequence joins TRBV19 and TRBJ2-3, with TRBD1 identical over 8 bases. Germline V gene lookup returns CDR1 LNHDA and CDR2 SQIVND (reference sequence). V trimming: 1 base; J trimming: 2 bases; junction bases outside the gene matches: 5. The CDR3 has 16 amino acids. Complete variable domain (other parts from reference TRBV19 and TRBJ2-3): DGGITQSPKYLFRKEGQNVTLSCEQNLNHDAMYWYRQDPGQGLRLIYYSQIVNDFQKGDIAEGYSVSREKKESFPLTVTSAQKNPTAFYLCASSIGGTGYTDTQYFGPGTRLTVL.

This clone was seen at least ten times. CDR3 sequence: CASSLVTEAFF. The CDR3 nucleotides read TGTGCCAGCAGTTTAGTCACTGAAGCTTTCTTT. V and J are TRBV2 and TRBJ1-1; D uncertain. Per germline, CDR1 SNHLY and CDR2 FYNNEI. The ends were cut back, 5 bases at V and 4 bases at J, with 5 bases in the middle. The length of the CDR3 is 11 residues.

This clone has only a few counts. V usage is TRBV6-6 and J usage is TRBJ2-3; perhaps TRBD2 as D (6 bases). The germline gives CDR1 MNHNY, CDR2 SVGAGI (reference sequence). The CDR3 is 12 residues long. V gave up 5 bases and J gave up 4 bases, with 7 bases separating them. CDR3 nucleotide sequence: TGTGCCAGCAGTCGGGACTCAGATACGCAGTATTTT. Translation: CASSRDSDTQYF.

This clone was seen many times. Written as DNA, the CDR3 is TGTGCCAGCAGTTTGTATGGGGACAGCTACGAGCAGTACTTC. This translates into CASSLYGDSYEQYF. The rearrangement links TRBV27 to TRBJ2-7, with 7 bases identical to TRBD1. V lost 3 bases, J lost 3 bases, and 5 bases stayed unmatched. Germline values: CDR1 MNHEY, CDR2 SMNVEV (reference sequence). CDR3 length: 14 amino acids.

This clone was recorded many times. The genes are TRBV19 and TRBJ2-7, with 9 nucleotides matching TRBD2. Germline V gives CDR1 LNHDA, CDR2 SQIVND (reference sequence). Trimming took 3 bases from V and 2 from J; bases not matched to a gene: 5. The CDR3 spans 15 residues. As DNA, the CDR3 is TGTGCCAGTAGTATGGCTCTAGCGGGGACCTACGAGCAGTACTTC. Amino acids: CASSMALAGTYEQYF. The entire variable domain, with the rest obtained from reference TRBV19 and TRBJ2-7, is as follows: DGGITQSPKYLFRKEGQNVTLSCEQNLNHDAMYWYRQDPGQGLRLIYYSQIVNDFQKGDIAEGYSVSREKKESFPLTVTSAQKNPTAFYLCASSMALAGTYEQYFGPGTRLTVT.

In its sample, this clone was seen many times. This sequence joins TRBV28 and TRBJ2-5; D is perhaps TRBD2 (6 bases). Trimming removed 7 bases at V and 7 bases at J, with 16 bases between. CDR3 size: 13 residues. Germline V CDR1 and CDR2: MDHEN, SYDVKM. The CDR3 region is CASTLTRSATQYF. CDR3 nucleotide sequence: TGTGCCAGCACTCTGACTAGATCGGCGACCCAGTACTTC.

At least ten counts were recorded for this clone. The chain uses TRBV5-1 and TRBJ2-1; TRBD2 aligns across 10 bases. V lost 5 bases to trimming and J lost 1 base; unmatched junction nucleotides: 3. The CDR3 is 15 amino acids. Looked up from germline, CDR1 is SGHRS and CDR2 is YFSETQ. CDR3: CASSRTSGSYNEQFF. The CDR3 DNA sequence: TGCGCCAGCAGTCGGACTAGCGGTTCCTACAATGAGCAGTTCTTC. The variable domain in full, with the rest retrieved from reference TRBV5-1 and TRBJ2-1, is KAGVTQTPRYLIKTRGQQVTLSCSPISGHRSVSWYQQTPGQGLQFLFEYFSETQRNKGNFPGRFSGRQFSNSRSEMNVSTLELGDSALYLCASSRTSGSYNEQFFGPGTRLTVL.

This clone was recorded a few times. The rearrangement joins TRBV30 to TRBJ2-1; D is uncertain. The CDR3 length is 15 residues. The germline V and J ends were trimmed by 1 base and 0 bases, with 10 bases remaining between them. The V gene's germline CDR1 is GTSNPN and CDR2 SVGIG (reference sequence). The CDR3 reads CAWSGSTFSYNEQFF. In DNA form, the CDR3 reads TGTGCCTGGAGTGGATCCACATTCTCCTACAATGAGCAGTTCTTC. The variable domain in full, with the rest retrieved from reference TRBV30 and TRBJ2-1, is SQTIHQWPATLVQPVGSPLSLECTVEGTSNPNLYWYRQAAGRGLQLLFYSVGIGQISSEVPQNLSASRPQDRQFILSSKKLLLSDSGFYLCAWSGSTFSYNEQFFGPGTRLTVL.

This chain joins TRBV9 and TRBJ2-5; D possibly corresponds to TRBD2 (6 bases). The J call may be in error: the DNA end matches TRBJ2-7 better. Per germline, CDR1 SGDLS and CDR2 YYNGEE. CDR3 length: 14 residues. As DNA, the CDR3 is TGTGCCAGCAGCCGTGGGGGGAGTCCCTACGAGCAGTACTTC. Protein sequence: CASSRGGSPYEQYF.

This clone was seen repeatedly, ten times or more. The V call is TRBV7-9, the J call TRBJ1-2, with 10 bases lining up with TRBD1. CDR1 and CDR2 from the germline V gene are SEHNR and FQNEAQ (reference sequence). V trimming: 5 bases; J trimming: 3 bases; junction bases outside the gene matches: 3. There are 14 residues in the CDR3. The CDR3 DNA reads TGTGCCAGCAGCCTCGGGACAGGGGACTATGGCTACACCTTC. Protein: CASSLGTGDYGYTF.

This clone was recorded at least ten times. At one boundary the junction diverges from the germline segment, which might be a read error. The CDR3 DNA reads as TGCGCCAGCAGCTTACCGGGACACGAAACCTCTTTC. Its protein is CASSLPGHETSF. The chain has TRBV5-1 and TRBJ2-7; D is perhaps TRBD1 (6 bases). Per the germline V gene, CDR1 is SGHRS and CDR2 is YFSETQ. The CDR3 contains 12 residues.

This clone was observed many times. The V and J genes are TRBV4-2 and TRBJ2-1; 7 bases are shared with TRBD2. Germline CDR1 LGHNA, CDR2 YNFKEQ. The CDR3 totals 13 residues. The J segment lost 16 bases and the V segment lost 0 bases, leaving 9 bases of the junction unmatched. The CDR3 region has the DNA TGTGCCAGCAGCCAAGACGGGAGGCAAGGTCAATTCTTC. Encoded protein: CASSQDGRQGQFF.

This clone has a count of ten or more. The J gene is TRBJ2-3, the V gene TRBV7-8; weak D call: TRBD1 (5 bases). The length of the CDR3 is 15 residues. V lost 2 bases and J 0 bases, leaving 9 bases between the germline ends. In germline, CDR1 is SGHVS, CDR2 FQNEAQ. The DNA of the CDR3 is TGTGCCAGCAGCTTATCAGGGCAAAGCACAGATACGCAGTATTTT. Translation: CASSLSGQSTDTQYF.

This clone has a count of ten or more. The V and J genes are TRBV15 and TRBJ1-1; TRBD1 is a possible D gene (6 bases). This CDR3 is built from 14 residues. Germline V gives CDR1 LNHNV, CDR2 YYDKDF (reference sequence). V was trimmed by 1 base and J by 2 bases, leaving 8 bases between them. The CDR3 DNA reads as TGTGCCACCAGCAGAGCAGGGGCAAACACTGAAGCTTTCTTT. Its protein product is CATSRAGANTEAFF.

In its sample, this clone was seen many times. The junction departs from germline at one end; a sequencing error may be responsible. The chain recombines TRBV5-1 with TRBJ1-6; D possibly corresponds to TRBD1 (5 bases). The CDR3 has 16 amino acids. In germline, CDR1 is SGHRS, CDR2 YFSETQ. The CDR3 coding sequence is TGCGCCAGCAGGTTGGTTGGACAAGGCGAAAATTCACCCCTCCACTTT. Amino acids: CASRLVGQGENSPLHF.

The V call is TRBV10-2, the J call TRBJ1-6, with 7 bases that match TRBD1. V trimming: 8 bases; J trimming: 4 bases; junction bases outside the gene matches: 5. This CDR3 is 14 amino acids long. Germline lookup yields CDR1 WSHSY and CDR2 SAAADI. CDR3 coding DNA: TGCGCCAGCGGACGGGACAGTTATAATTCACCCCTCCACTTT. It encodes CASGRDSYNSPLHF.

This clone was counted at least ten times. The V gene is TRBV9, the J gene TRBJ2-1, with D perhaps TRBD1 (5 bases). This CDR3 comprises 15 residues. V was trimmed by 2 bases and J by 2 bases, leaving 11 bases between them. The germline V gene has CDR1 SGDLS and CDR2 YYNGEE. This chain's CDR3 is CASSVRGTTYNEQFF. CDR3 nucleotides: TGTGCCAGCAGCGTTAGGGGTACGACCTACAATGAGCAGTTCTTC.

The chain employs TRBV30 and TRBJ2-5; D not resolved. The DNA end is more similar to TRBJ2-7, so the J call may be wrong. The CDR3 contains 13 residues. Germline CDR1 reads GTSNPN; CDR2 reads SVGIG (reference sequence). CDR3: CAWSFVLTYEQYF. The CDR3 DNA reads TGTGCCTGGAGTTTCGTTCTTACCTACGAGCAGTACTTC.

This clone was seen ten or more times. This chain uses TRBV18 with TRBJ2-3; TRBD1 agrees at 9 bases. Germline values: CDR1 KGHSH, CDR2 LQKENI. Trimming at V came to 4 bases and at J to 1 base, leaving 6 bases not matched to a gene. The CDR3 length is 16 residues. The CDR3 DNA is TGTGCCAGCTCACTTCTGACAGGGGGAGGCACAGATACGCAGTATTTT. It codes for CASSLLTGGGTDTQYF.

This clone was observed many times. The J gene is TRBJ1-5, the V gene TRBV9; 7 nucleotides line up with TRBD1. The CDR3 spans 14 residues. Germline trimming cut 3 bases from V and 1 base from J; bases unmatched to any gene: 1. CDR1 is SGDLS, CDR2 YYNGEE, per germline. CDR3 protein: CASSAGQSNQPQHF. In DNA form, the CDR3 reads TGTGCCAGCAGCGCGGGACAGAGCAATCAGCCCCAGCATTTT.